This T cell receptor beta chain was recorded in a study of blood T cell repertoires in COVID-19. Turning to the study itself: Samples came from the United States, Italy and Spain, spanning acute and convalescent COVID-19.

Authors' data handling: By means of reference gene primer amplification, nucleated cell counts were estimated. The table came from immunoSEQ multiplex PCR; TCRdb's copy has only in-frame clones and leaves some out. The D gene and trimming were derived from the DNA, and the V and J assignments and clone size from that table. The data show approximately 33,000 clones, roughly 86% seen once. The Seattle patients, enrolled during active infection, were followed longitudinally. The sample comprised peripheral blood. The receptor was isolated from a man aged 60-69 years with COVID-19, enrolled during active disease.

CDR3: CASSKGRESNGELFF. The CDR3 coding sequence is TGTGCCAGTAGTAAGGGGCGGGAGAGTAACGGGGAGCTGTTTTTT. The V gene is TRBV19, the J gene TRBJ2-2; 7 bases agree with TRBD2. Unmatched junction bases numbered 9, after V lost 4 bases and J lost 7 bases. There are 15 residues in the CDR3. The V gene's germline CDR1 is LNHDA and CDR2 SQIVND (reference sequence). The full variable domain, rest sourced from reference TRBV19 and TRBJ2-2, is DGGITQSPKYLFRKEGQNVTLSCEQNLNHDAMYWYRQDPGQGLRLIYYSQIVNDFQKGDIAEGYSVSREKKESFPLTVTSAQKNPTAFYLCASSKGRESNGELFFGEGSRLTVL.